These 26 T cell receptor beta chains came from one sample sequenced in a study of blood T cell repertoires in COVID-19. Clones were sequenced by immunoSEQ multiplex PCR, and TCRdb holds only the in-frame ones, with some missing. There are tens of thousands of clones in the sample; about 91% occur only once, and roughly an eighth lies in the top ten. The sample comprised peripheral blood. The receptor source for this set is a man aged 65 to 85 with active or convalescent COVID-19.

Only one count was recorded for this clone. The chain recombines TRBV5-6 with TRBJ2-5; 10 nucleotides agree with TRBD1. Unmatched junction bases numbered 4, after V lost 1 base and J lost 4 bases. The germline V gene has CDR1 SGHDT and CDR2 YYEEEE. This CDR3 is built from 15 residues. This CDR3 is CASSLRTGGRETQYF. The CDR3 DNA follows: TGTGCCAGCAGCTTGAGGACAGGGGGTCGAGAGACCCAGTACTTC.

The chain couples TRBV6-4 to TRBJ1-1; D unclear. The CDR3 has 13 amino acids. Germline-derived CDR1 and CDR2 are MRHNA and SNTAGT. The V end lost 4 bases, the J end lost 4 bases, and 10 bases lay between the germline ends. DNA of the CDR3: TGTGCCAGCAGTGTAGGATCGGGCACTGAAGCTTTCTTT. Amino acids: CASSVGSGTEAFF.

The V and J genes are TRBV23-1 and TRBJ1-1, with a weak D call TRBD1 (6 bases). TRBV23-1 is an ORF, and what it does is uncertain. The CDR3 consists of 13 residues. Trimming left V 5 bases short and J 4 bases short, with 11 bases between. The CDR3 DNA reads as TGCGCCAGCAGTGAACAGGGTGGCACTGAAGCTTTCTTT. This encodes CASSEQGGTEAFF.

This sequence joins TRBV12-3 or TRBV12-4 and TRBJ1-1, with a weak D call TRBD1 (6 bases). V was cut by 3 bases and J by 8 bases, with 10 bases left in between. This CDR3 region has 12 residues. CDR3 nucleotides: TGTGCCAGCAGTTTCGGGGGGCCCGAAGCTTTCTTT. It specifies CASSFGGPEAFF.

The chain has TRBV7-2 and TRBJ1-2; unclear D gene. Trimming left V 5 bases short and J 1 base short, with 17 bases between. Germline values: CDR1 SGHTA, CDR2 FQGNSA. The CDR3 is made up of 16 amino acids. The CDR3 sequence: CASSILGGRDNYGYTF. CDR3 DNA: TGTGCCAGCAGCATCCTAGGAGGGAGGGATAACTATGGCTACACCTTC.

The table lists this clone with a count of one. DNA for the CDR3: TGTGCCAGTAGTATAGCGAGGCTACGGGAAGTTGGCTACACCTTC. The encoded protein is CASSIARLREVGYTF. The V and J genes are TRBV19 and TRBJ1-2; D is undetermined. Trimming cost V 1 base and J 7 bases, with 16 bases left between them. The CDR3 consists of 15 residues. CDR1 and CDR2 (germline): LNHDA, SQIVND (reference sequence).

The chain joins TRBV30 to TRBJ1-5; D not certain. The V gene lost 0 bases and the J gene lost 7 bases, with 10 bases spanning the gap. The CDR3 contains 13 residues. Per germline, CDR1 GTSNPN and CDR2 SVGIG (reference sequence). The CDR3 sequence: CAWSVSWEQPQHF. As DNA, the CDR3 is TGTGCCTGGAGTGTCAGCTGGGAGCAGCCCCAGCATTTT.

This clone occurred a few times. The chain has TRBV5-1 and TRBJ2-7; 8 bases are a match to TRBD2. The CDR3 runs to 15 residues. V was clipped by 4 bases and J by 2 bases; unmatched bases: 8. CDR1 and CDR2 from the germline V gene are SGHRS and YFSETQ. CDR3 bases: TGCGCCAGCAGCACCCGCGGGGGGCCTCCCTACGAGCAGTACTTC. This translates into CASSTRGGPPYEQYF.

In this sample, this clone turned up a few times. The rearrangement joins TRBV28 to TRBJ2-1, with TRBD1 as a possible D gene (6 bases). The CDR3 contains 15 residues. Between the trimmed V and J ends, which lost 2 bases and 1 base, there was a span of 9 bases. Germline-derived CDR1 and CDR2 are MDHEN and SYDVKM. CDR3 loop: CASSLVGASYNEQFF. The CDR3 DNA sequence: TGTGCCAGCAGTTTAGTGGGGGCTTCCTACAATGAGCAGTTCTTC.

The gene calls are TRBV6-1 and TRBJ1-5, with D uncertain. V was pared by 2 bases and J by 6 bases, with 8 bases between. The CDR3 is 13 residues long. Germline V gene data show CDR1 as MNHNS and CDR2 as SASEGT. The CDR3 here is CASSETQSQPQHF. The CDR3 DNA is TGTGCCAGCAGTGAAACTCAATCTCAGCCCCAGCATTTT.

The chain combines TRBV7-2 with TRBJ1-5; TRBD1 might be the D (5 bases). This CDR3 comprises 12 residues. The V end lost 3 bases, the J end lost 11 bases, and 11 bases lay between the germline ends. Germline assignment: CDR1 SGHTA and CDR2 FQGNSA. The CDR3 region is CASSFQGSAQHF. As DNA, the CDR3 is TGTGCCAGCAGCTTTCAGGGTTCGGCCCAGCATTTT.

The chain is built from TRBV5-1 and TRBJ2-1; D is undetermined. The V and J ends lost 0 bases and 2 bases respectively, with 6 bases between them. Germline loops: CDR1 SGHRS, CDR2 YFSETQ. The CDR3 contains 14 residues. The CDR3 is CASSLGSAYNEQFF. CDR3 bases: TGCGCCAGCAGCTTGGGGTCAGCCTACAATGAGCAGTTCTTC.

The chain employs TRBV9 and TRBJ1-2; 9 positions match TRBD1. The germline gives CDR1 SGDLS, CDR2 YYNGEE. Losses at the gene ends were 3 bases for V and 8 bases for J; bases not matched to a gene: 5. CDR3 length: 13 amino acids. Here the CDR3 reads CASSGTGVEGYTF. The DNA of the CDR3 is TGTGCCAGCAGCGGGACAGGGGTGGAAGGCTACACCTTC.

V is TRBV5-4 and J is TRBJ2-1; 10 bases are a match to TRBD1. The CDR3 is 17 residues long. Trimming cost V 0 bases and J 6 bases; bases outside gene matches: 9. From germline, CDR1 is SGHNT and CDR2 YYREEE (reference sequence). CDR3 sequence: CASSLAPGQGFVNEQFF. In nucleotides, the CDR3 is TGTGCCAGCAGCTTGGCCCCGGGACAGGGGTTCGTCAATGAGCAGTTCTTC.

In this sample, this clone turned up once. The J gene is TRBJ2-1, the V gene TRBV5-4, with 15 bases aligning to TRBD2. The CDR3 consists of 17 residues. Per germline, CDR1 SGHNT and CDR2 YYREEE (reference sequence). V shed 3 bases and J 0 bases; nucleotides not matched to a gene: 1. CDR3 DNA sequence: TGTGCCAGCAGCTGGGGACTAGCGGGAGGCTCCTACAATGAGCAGTTCTTC. Its translation: CASSWGLAGGSYNEQFF.

The genes are TRBV7-9 and TRBJ1-2; 10 bases line up with TRBD1. This CDR3 is built from 15 residues. V shed 3 bases, J shed 2 bases, and the junction held 3 bases outside the gene matches. Germline CDR1 and CDR2: SEHNR and FQNEAQ (reference sequence). The CDR3 sequence: CASSLGTGANYGYTF. The CDR3 DNA sequence: TGTGCCAGCAGCTTGGGGACAGGGGCAAACTATGGCTACACCTTC.

The chain combines TRBV15 with TRBJ1-1; 9 bases align to TRBD1. The germline gives CDR1 LNHNV, CDR2 YYDKDF (reference sequence). V trimming: 3 bases; J trimming: 8 bases; junction bases outside the gene matches: 4. The CDR3 runs 13 residues. CDR3 residues: CATSSRDRVEAFF. As DNA, the CDR3 is TGTGCCACCAGCAGCCGGGACAGGGTAGAAGCTTTCTTT. The full variable domain, rest sourced from reference TRBV15 and TRBJ1-1, is DAMVIQNPRYQVTQFGKPVTLSCSQTLNHNVMYWYQQKSSQAPKLLFHYYDKDFNNEADTPDNFQSRRPNTSFCFLDIRSPGLGDTAMYLCATSSRDRVEAFFGQGTRLTVV.

The genes are TRBV27 and TRBJ2-3, with 10 nucleotides matching TRBD2. Trimming at V came to 4 bases and at J to 5 bases, leaving 6 bases not matched to a gene. CDR1 MNHEY and CDR2 SMNVEV come from the germline V gene (reference sequence). The CDR3 covers 15 residues. Written as DNA, the CDR3 is TGTGCCAGCAGTTCAGCGGGGGGGCAGAGAGATACGCAGTATTTT. This encodes CASSSAGGQRDTQYF.

The chain employs TRBV5-1 and TRBJ2-1; TRBD2 agrees at 7 bases. From germline, CDR1 is SGHRS and CDR2 YFSETQ. V trimming: 1 base; J trimming: 3 bases; junction bases outside the gene matches: 19. CDR3 length equals 20 residues. The CDR3, as DNA: TGCGCCAGCAGCTTGTCGTCGACGGGGGGATTGTTCTTAGACTACAATGAGCAGTTCTTC. Translation gives CASSLSSTGGLFLDYNEQFF.

Here the CDR3 reads CASRGQGAVEQYF. The CDR3 DNA reads as TGTGCCAGCAGAGGCCAGGGGGCTGTCGAGCAGTACTTC. The chain employs TRBV5-8 and TRBJ2-7; 8 bases are shared with TRBD1. The CDR3 runs 13 residues. Germline CDR1 is SGHTS and CDR2 is YDEGEE. J lost 6 bases, V lost 5 bases, and 7 bases had no gene match.

Remarks on this clone: This sample includes further DNA sequences coding for the same CDR3. V usage is TRBV15 and J usage is TRBJ2-2, with 7 bases lining up with TRBD2. This CDR3 is 18 amino acids long. Losses at the gene ends were 5 bases for V and 1 base for J; bases not matched to a gene: 13. Germline V lookup: CDR1 LNHNV, CDR2 YYDKDF (reference sequence). CDR3 nucleotides: TGTGCCACCAGCGGATTCCGGGGGGAGGGTCGGAACACCGGGGAGCTGTTTTTT. Its translation is CATSGFRGEGRNTGELFF.

The chain combines TRBV6-5 with TRBJ1-1; D is possibly TRBD1 (6 bases). Trimming pared 0 bases from V and 5 bases from J, leaving 13 bases between. The CDR3 spans 15 residues. CDR1 MNHEY and CDR2 SVGAGI come from the germline V gene. The CDR3, as DNA: TGTGCCAGCAGTTACTCTTTACAGGGTTTGACTGAAGCTTTCTTT. It yields the protein CASSYSLQGLTEAFF.

The CDR3 reads CASSPPGGRAFF. Here the CDR3 DNA reads TGTGCCAGCTCACCACCAGGAGGGCGCGCTTTCTTT. The gene calls are TRBV18 and TRBJ1-1; D not certain. V gave up 0 bases and J gave up 11 bases, with 10 bases separating them. Germline CDR1 reads KGHSH; CDR2 reads LQKENI. CDR3 length: 12 amino acids.

This sequence joins TRBV24-1 and TRBJ1-5; TRBD1 aligns across 8 bases. The ends lost 4 bases at V and 5 bases at J; junction bases unmatched: 3. Germline V CDR1 and CDR2: KGHDR, SFDVKD. This CDR3 contains 14 residues. CDR3 in DNA: TGTGCCACCAGTGAGCCAGGGGGCCATCAGCCCCAGCATTTT. It codes for CATSEPGGHQPQHF.

The chain links TRBV2 to TRBJ1-3, with D perhaps matching TRBD1 (5 bases). This CDR3 region has 15 residues. The V end lost 4 bases, the J end lost 0 bases, and 10 bases lay between the germline ends. CDR1 is SNHLY and CDR2 is FYNNEI in the germline V gene. Written as DNA, the CDR3 is TGTGCCAGCAGTGGGGGAGGGGCCTCTGGAAACACCATATATTTT. Amino acid sequence: CASSGGGASGNTIYF.

The rearrangement uses TRBV29-1 and TRBJ2-1; 9 bases fit TRBD1. CDR1 is SQVTM and CDR2 is ANQGSEA in the germline V gene. V lost 5 bases to trimming and J lost 3 bases; unmatched junction nucleotides: 8. This CDR3 has 15 residues. CDR3 sequence reads: CSVRRDRVFYNEQFF. The CDR3 nucleotides read TGCAGCGTTCGGAGGGACAGGGTTTTCTACAATGAGCAGTTCTTC.